This entry lists 27 T cell receptor beta chains sequenced from one sample in a study of blood T cell repertoires in COVID-19. The table came from immunoSEQ multiplex PCR; TCRdb's copy has only in-frame clones and leaves some out. This sample has around 320,000 clones, with 87% found just once. Sequenced sample: peripheral blood. Receptor source: a man younger than 30 with active or convalescent COVID-19.

The chain couples TRBV5-1 to TRBJ2-1, with 8 bases matching TRBD2. Trimming at V came to 0 bases and at J to 4 bases, leaving 6 bases not matched to a gene. Germline V gene lookup returns CDR1 SGHRS and CDR2 YFSETQ. The CDR3 has 16 residues. CDR3 DNA: TGCGCCAGCAGCTTGGCCGTGCTAGCGGGTTACAATGAGCAGTTCTTC. This gives the protein CASSLAVLAGYNEQFF.

The J gene is TRBJ2-7, the V gene TRBV28; perhaps TRBD2 as D (5 bases). CDR1 is MDHEN, CDR2 SYDVKM, per germline. V gave up 8 bases and J gave up 0 bases, with 14 bases separating them. This CDR3 is 14 amino acids long. The CDR3 is CASSSGTSSYEQYF. DNA for the CDR3: TGTGCCAGCTCCAGCGGCACAAGCTCCTACGAGCAGTACTTC.

This rearrangement joins TRBV2 to TRBJ2-1; TRBD2 matches 7 bases. This CDR3 is built from 16 residues. Germline V lookup: CDR1 SNHLY, CDR2 FYNNEI. After removal of 5 bases from V and 8 bases from J, the junction contained 15 bases not matched to a gene. The CDR3 nucleotides read TGTGCCAGCAGTTGGACGAGCGGGGAGGTTTCTCATGAGCAGTTCTTC. It encodes CASSWTSGEVSHEQFF.

The chain links TRBV7-9 to TRBJ2-1, with 8 bases lining up with TRBD2. The CDR3 is 15 amino acids. Germline V CDR1 and CDR2: SEHNR, FQNEAQ (reference sequence). V shed 1 base and J 2 bases; nucleotides not matched to a gene: 1. CDR3 residues: CASSLDGGAYNEQFF. CDR3 in DNA: TGTGCCAGCAGCTTAGACGGGGGGGCCTACAATGAGCAGTTCTTC.

The V and J genes are TRBV15 and TRBJ2-7; D might be TRBD2 (5 bases). CDR3 length: 15 amino acids. CDR1 and CDR2 from the germline V gene are LNHNV and YYDKDF (reference sequence). Trimming removed 5 bases from V and 1 base from J, with 15 bases in between. CDR3 nucleotide sequence: TGTGCCACCAGCTCGGGTCGGGAACCATCCTACGAGCAGTACTTC. This sequence encodes CATSSGREPSYEQYF.

The chain joins TRBV19 to TRBJ2-7; maybe TRBD1 (5 bases). The CDR3 spans 15 residues. Germline assignment: CDR1 LNHDA and CDR2 SQIVND (reference sequence). V lost 1 base to trimming and J lost 4 bases, with 14 bases between them. CDR3 DNA sequence: TGTGCCAGTAGTATAGTAAGGCAGGGTGGGTACGAGCAGTACTTC. This gives the protein CASSIVRQGGYEQYF. Looking up the rest from reference TRBV19 and TRBJ2-7 gives the full variable domain: DGGITQSPKYLFRKEGQNVTLSCEQNLNHDAMYWYRQDPGQGLRLIYYSQIVNDFQKGDIAEGYSVSREKKESFPLTVTSAQKNPTAFYLCASSIVRQGGYEQYFGPGTRLTVT.

The sample holds a few counts of this clone. V and J are TRBV27 and TRBJ1-1, with TRBD1 matching over 7 bases. The CDR3 is made up of 15 amino acids. V shed 2 bases and J 3 bases; nucleotides not matched to a gene: 6. In germline, CDR1 is MNHEY, CDR2 SMNVEV (reference sequence). Written as DNA, the CDR3 is TGTGCCAGCAGTTTAACAAAGGGGGCGTACACTGAAGCTTTCTTT. Translating it yields CASSLTKGAYTEAFF.

This clone was detected a few times. V and J are TRBV10-1 and TRBJ2-2; D not resolved. The germline CDR1 and CDR2 sequences are WNHNN and SYGVQD (reference sequence). The CDR3 runs to 12 residues. With 6 bases removed from V and 1 base from J, the gap between germline ends came to 3 bases. CDR3 region: CASSWNTGELFF. CDR3 in DNA: TGCGCCAGCAGCTGGAACACCGGGGAGCTGTTTTTT.

The CDR3 sequence is CASSLRTGDRGNQPQHF. CDR3 in DNA: TGTGCCAGCAGCTTAAGGACAGGGGATCGCGGCAATCAGCCCCAGCATTTT. This sequence joins TRBV13 and TRBJ1-5; 9 nucleotides line up with TRBD1. V shed 2 bases, J shed 2 bases, and the junction held 7 bases outside the gene matches. Germline-derived CDR1 and CDR2 are PRHDT and FYEKMQ (reference sequence). This CDR3 spans 17 amino acids.

The chain employs TRBV28 and TRBJ2-7; 8 bases agree with TRBD2. This CDR3 has 16 amino acids. Per the germline V gene, CDR1 is MDHEN and CDR2 is SYDVKM. V was clipped by 5 bases and J by 5 bases; unmatched bases: 14. This chain's CDR3 is CASSPQTGGLGHEQYF. CDR3 in DNA: TGTGCCAGCAGTCCCCAGACCGGGGGACTAGGCCACGAGCAGTACTTC.

CDR3 amino acids: CASSQRGTENSPLHF. The CDR3 DNA follows: TGCGCCAGCAGCCAACGCGGGACGGAAAATTCACCCCTCCACTTT. This sequence joins TRBV4-1 and TRBJ1-6, with D perhaps matching TRBD1 (5 bases). The germline V gene has CDR1 MGHRA and CDR2 YSYEKL. The CDR3 runs to 15 residues. V shed 2 bases and J shed 7 bases, with 12 bases lying between them.

The chain links TRBV19 to TRBJ1-5; no clear D gene. There are 17 residues in the CDR3. V was trimmed by 5 bases and J by 1 base, leaving 18 bases between them. Germline assignment: CDR1 LNHDA and CDR2 SQIVND (reference sequence). The CDR3 DNA is TGTGCCAGTAGTTCTCCCAGGTTCGGAATAAGCAATCAGCCCCAGCATTTT. This encodes CASSSPRFGISNQPQHF.

The chain is built from TRBV7-2 and TRBJ1-1; no clear D gene. The CDR3 covers 12 residues. Trimming cost V 3 bases and J 4 bases, with 6 bases left between them. Germline-derived CDR1 and CDR2 are SGHTA and FQGNSA. CDR3 sequence reads: CASSLYSTEAFF. The DNA for the CDR3 is TGTGCCAGCAGCTTGTATAGCACTGAAGCTTTCTTT.

The rearrangement links TRBV27 to TRBJ2-7; TRBD1 aligns across 9 bases. The CDR3 consists of 16 residues. From germline, CDR1 is MNHEY and CDR2 SMNVEV (reference sequence). The junction had 8 bases not matched to a gene; V was cut back by 5 bases and J by 0 bases. The CDR3 is CASSPRDRAFSYEQYF. CDR3 bases: TGTGCCAGCAGTCCCAGGGACAGGGCCTTCTCCTACGAGCAGTACTTC.

The chain joins TRBV7-2 to TRBJ2-1, with a possible D match to TRBD2 (5 bases). The CDR3 sequence is 13 residues long. Trimming took off 5 bases at V and 8 bases at J, with 13 bases between the two ends. CDR1 SGHTA and CDR2 FQGNSA come from the germline V gene. DNA of the CDR3: TGTGCCAGCAGCACCCGAACGAGGGATGAGCAGTTCTTC. Translated, it gives CASSTRTRDEQFF.

This chain uses TRBV3-1 (or the pseudogene TRBV3-2) with TRBJ2-3; TRBD2 matches 7 bases. Germline lookup yields CDR1 LGHDT and CDR2 YNNKEL (reference sequence). With 4 bases clipped from V and 3 bases from J, the junction kept 7 bases outside the gene matches. This CDR3 comprises 15 residues. CDR3 in amino acids: CASSPRGGLTDTQYF. The CDR3 coding sequence is TGTGCCAGCAGCCCCCGCGGGGGATTAACAGATACGCAGTATTTT.

The chain combines TRBV10-3 with TRBJ2-7; 8 positions match TRBD2. This CDR3 region has 20 residues. The V gene's germline CDR1 is ENHRY and CDR2 SYGVKD. V gave up 3 bases and J gave up 0 bases; unmatched junction bases: 19. DNA for the CDR3: TGTGCCATCAGTGAACGTAGCGGGGCCTTTCCCTTTAGGAGCTCCTACGAGCAGTACTTC. Translated, it gives CAISERSGAFPFRSSYEQYF.

The J gene is TRBJ2-7, the V gene TRBV9, with D perhaps matching TRBD2 (6 bases). V was pared by 0 bases and J by 2 bases, with 9 bases between. There are 14 residues in the CDR3. Germline CDR1 is SGDLS and CDR2 is YYNGEE. CDR3 DNA: TGTGCCAGCAGCGTAGCGGGGGAAGCCTACGAGCAGTACTTC. Encoded protein: CASSVAGEAYEQYF.

V is TRBV7-3 and J is TRBJ2-3; 7 bases are shared with TRBD2. CDR3 length equals 14 residues. V was clipped by 3 bases and J by 4 bases; unmatched bases: 4. The germline V gene encodes CDR1 SGHTA and CDR2 FQGTGA. The CDR3: CASSLGGVPDTQYF. CDR3 sequence (DNA): TGTGCCAGCAGCTTGGGAGGGGTGCCAGATACGCAGTATTTT.

V is TRBV28 and J is TRBJ2-1, with TRBD2 identical over 15 bases. Trimming removed 3 bases from V and 5 bases from J; junction bases left unmatched: 5. Germline CDR1 MDHEN, CDR2 SYDVKM. The length of the CDR3 is 17 residues. CDR3 coding DNA: TGTGCCAGCAGTTTCGGACTAGCGGGAGGGCCTGACAATGAGCAGTTCTTC. This codes for CASSFGLAGGPDNEQFF. Drawing the rest from reference TRBV28 and TRBJ2-1, the complete variable domain is DVKVTQSSRYLVKRTGEKVFLECVQDMDHENMFWYRQDPGLGLRLIYFSYDVKMKEKGDIPEGYSVSREKKERFSLILESASTNQTSMYLCASSFGLAGGPDNEQFFGPGTRLTVL.

This rearrangement joins TRBV9 to TRBJ1-1; TRBD1 aligns across 7 bases. V was clipped by 3 bases and J by 8 bases; unmatched bases: 7. The CDR3 is 13 residues long. Germline-derived CDR1 and CDR2 are SGDLS and YYNGEE. CDR3 in DNA: TGTGCCAGCAGCGGACAGGGATATTCCGAAGCTTTCTTT. Encoded protein: CASSGQGYSEAFF.

V is TRBV5-1 and J is TRBJ2-7; 12 bases fit TRBD2. CDR1 SGHRS and CDR2 YFSETQ come from the germline V gene. V was pared by 0 bases and J by 5 bases, with 6 bases of the junction left unmatched. The CDR3 totals 16 residues. The CDR3 here is CASSLVAGLAGNEQYF. The CDR3 nucleotides read TGCGCCAGCAGCTTGGTTGCAGGACTAGCGGGAAACGAGCAGTACTTC.

The V and J genes are TRBV7-3 and TRBJ2-7; TRBD2 might be the D (5 bases). This CDR3 spans 16 amino acids. V was clipped by 1 base and J by 5 bases, with 18 bases between them. Germline assignment: CDR1 SGHTA and CDR2 FQGTGA. CDR3 region: CASSLSRFGGGNEQYF. The CDR3 bases are TGTGCCAGCAGCTTAAGTAGGTTCGGTGGAGGTAACGAGCAGTACTTC.

This chain uses TRBV6-5 with TRBJ1-3, with D perhaps matching TRBD1 (6 bases). V lost 2 bases, J lost 2 bases, and 10 bases lay in between. Germline CDR1 MNHEY, CDR2 SVGAGI. This CDR3 has 15 residues. CDR3 DNA: TGTGCCAGCAGTTACGCCAGGGGAACTGGAAACACCATATATTTT. Translated: CASSYARGTGNTIYF.

This chain uses TRBV6-2 or TRBV6-3 with TRBJ2-5, with 8 bases aligning to TRBD2. The germline V gene has CDR1 MNHEY and CDR2 SVGEGT. V was pared by 2 bases and J by 9 bases, with 8 bases of the junction left unmatched. This CDR3 is 14 amino acids long. DNA of the CDR3: TGTGCCAGCAGTTACATGACGAGGCGGGGGGCCCAGTACTTC. Its protein is CASSYMTRRGAQYF.

This CDR3 is CASSPGVLETQYF. CDR3 in DNA: TGTGCCAGCAGCCCGGGGGTTCTAGAGACCCAGTACTTC. V usage is TRBV7-2 and J usage is TRBJ2-5, with D maybe TRBD2 (6 bases). The CDR3 consists of 13 residues. Germline CDR1 and CDR2: SGHTA and FQGNSA. The ends were cut back, 5 bases at V and 4 bases at J, with 11 bases in the middle.

V usage is TRBV28 and J usage is TRBJ1-3; 9 bases are shared with TRBD1. Germline V gives CDR1 MDHEN, CDR2 SYDVKM. The CDR3 is 14 amino acids. Trimming removed 7 bases from V and 4 bases from J; junction bases left unmatched: 5. The chain's CDR3 is CASTHTGGGNTIYF. CDR3 nucleotides: TGTGCCAGCACCCACACAGGGGGCGGAAACACCATATATTTT. Complete variable domain (other parts from reference TRBV28 and TRBJ1-3): DVKVTQSSRYLVKRTGEKVFLECVQDMDHENMFWYRQDPGLGLRLIYFSYDVKMKEKGDIPEGYSVSREKKERFSLILESASTNQTSMYLCASTHTGGGNTIYFGEGSWLTVV.